A single sample is the source of the 3 T cell receptor beta chains below, sequenced in a study of PD-L1 blockade in urothelial cancer. TCRdb's copy holds only in-frame clones and misses some; the assay was immunoSEQ multiplex PCR. This sample has roughly 110,000 clones, with approximately 89% found just once. Time point meaning: peripheral blood 6 weeks after treatment start. Material: PBMCs, obtained around atezolizumab (anti-PD-L1) treatment. The receptors were sampled from a man aged 55 to 69 with urothelial cancer.

V usage is TRBV7-8 and J usage is TRBJ2-1; no definite D call. This CDR3 has 13 residues. Germline CDR1 is SGHVS and CDR2 is FQNEAQ. Trimming removed 1 base at V and 7 bases at J, with 8 bases between. CDR3 in amino acids: CASSLGAENEQFF. The CDR3 DNA follows: TGTGCCAGCAGCTTAGGTGCGGAAAATGAGCAGTTCTTC. The full variable domain, with the rest looked up from reference TRBV7-8 and TRBJ2-1, is GAGVSQSPRYKVAKRGQDVALRCDPISGHVSLFWYQQALGQGPEFLTYFQNEAQLDKSGLPSDRFFAERPEGSVSTLKIQRTQQEDSAVYLCASSLGAENEQFFGPGTRLTVL.

The chain has TRBV11-1 and TRBJ2-3; 10 bases fit TRBD2. The trim removed 2 bases at V and 4 bases at J, leaving 6 bases unmatched. The germline CDR1 and CDR2 sequences are SGHAT and FQDESV (reference sequence). The CDR3 loop spans 16 amino acids. CDR3: CASSLWVAGGADTQYF. For the CDR3, the DNA is TGTGCCAGCAGCTTATGGGTAGCGGGAGGTGCAGATACGCAGTATTTT.

The chain couples TRBV28 to TRBJ1-1; 12 nucleotides agree with TRBD1. Per the germline V gene, CDR1 is MDHEN and CDR2 is SYDVKM. The CDR3 sequence is 16 residues long. J was trimmed by 1 base and V by 7 bases; bases with no gene match: 7. The CDR3, as DNA: TGTGCCAGCACCCCGGGACAGGGGGCATGGAACACTGAAGCTTTCTTT. The encoded protein is CASTPGQGAWNTEAFF. Variable domain in full (rest from reference TRBV28 and TRBJ1-1): DVKVTQSSRYLVKRTGEKVFLECVQDMDHENMFWYRQDPGLGLRLIYFSYDVKMKEKGDIPEGYSVSREKKERFSLILESASTNQTSMYLCASTPGQGAWNTEAFFGQGTRLTVV.